This T cell receptor beta chain is from a study of shared clonotypes between healthy human individuals (dated by TCRdb to about 2020). At the level of the whole study: The cohort comprised two women and a few men aged 18 to 49 years. For each donor, CD4 naive and CD4 memory were each given three plates, CD8 naive was given two plates, and CD8 memory was given one plate. Blood TCR repertoires of about 5 healthy adults were deeply sequenced to estimate repertoire size and the extent of clonotype sharing between individuals. To increase sequencing depth and limit assay-specific biases, different laboratories used diverse techniques to prepare libraries and sequence TCR repertoires. Per donor, leukapheresis produced somewhere between about 0.85 and 8.9 billion PBMCs. General findings and caveats noted by the study authors: Around 5.4% of naive CD4, 3.5% of naive CD8, roughly 2.5% of memory CD4, and roughly 0.4% of memory CD8 clonotypes were shared across several donors. Compared with non-shared clonotypes, the clonotypes found in all four sorted-subset donors had higher generation probabilities. Sampling was restricted to blood, and TCR repertoires in tissue are likely to differ from TCR repertoires in blood. Rarefaction of sorted-subset datasets indicated incomplete sequencing despite the large sequencing depth. Pairwise subsampling led to the expectation that sequencing depth would affect the degree of clonotype sharing among donors. Naive subsets generally had larger estimated clonotype richness than memory subsets. Because the study included a small number of donors, the genetic and exposure-history diversity represented was limited.

Trimming costs V 0 bases and J 4 bases, and their ends lie 13 bases apart. Its CDR3 holds 15 amino acids, cysteine through phenylalanine. The read is trimmed to its CDR3 DNA, 45 bases read in frame from base 1. According to the germline V gene, CDR1 reads MNHNS and CDR2 reads SASEGT. Using the deep immunoSEQ assay, multiplex PCR amplified TCR CDR3 regions from genomic DNA. Extracted genomic DNA from each cell subset was distributed evenly across all wells of several immunoSEQ 96-well plates, and each plate was treated as a replicate. Each replicate PCR for sorted subsets received around 200 ng genomic DNA, equal to 28,000 or so T cell genomes. The purified libraries were quantified using a Qubit 3.0 fluorometer, sized with a Bioanalyzer 2100, and then quantified again using the KAPA Library Quantification kit. Every immunoSEQ 96-well plate was sequenced on a dedicated single-read 150-cycle Illumina NextSeq 550 flow cell. Per the authors' processing: Because the immunoSEQ output held only junctional sequences and lacked quality scores, the filtering could not match the filtering applied to full-length reads. Sequences were annotated with PyIR, a Python wrapper for IgBLAST v1.9, and V/J genes and CDR3 were assigned using IMGT germline references. Reads were filtered out if the reads had weak V/J assignments (E-value above 1e-6), no CDR3, stop codons, out-of-frame junctions, or ambiguous translated residues. V3J clonotypes were defined as sequences sharing the same inferred V gene, J gene, and CDR3 amino acid sequence. To compute the percentage overlap between repertoires, the number of shared unique clonotypes was divided by the size of the smaller repertoire. Repertoire richness was assessed with RTK rarefaction, the Chao1 estimator, and Recon v2.1 estimates of unobserved clonotypes. OLGA was used to compute generation probabilities for all TCRbeta clonotypes that the gDNA method yielded from several donors. In its TCRdb copy, this immuneACCESS table keeps in-frame sequences only and misses some clones. Where compared with another copy, unresolved V genes explain less than half of these, and the others have no known cause. That table supplies the V and J calls and clone size; D and trimming were determined from the DNA. The sample profile shows millions of clones; 90% to 95% of them were found once. The top ten hold more than 0.1% of the sample.

Healthy HIV-negative adults with no recently reported acute infections or vaccinations were included as donors. Only Caucasian adults living in Nashville, Tennessee, USA were represented among the donors. CD4+ T cells were enriched by magnetic negative selection; naive cells were then positively selected on CD45RA, and the negative fraction formed the memory subset. After blood collection by leukapheresis, PBMCs were isolated using Ficoll-Histopaque density gradient centrifugation and then cryopreserved in the vapor phase of liquid nitrogen. Analytical flow cytometry was used to check the purity and quantity of every magnetically sorted T cell population. From each sorted fraction, genomic DNA was isolated and quantified by UV absorbance on a Nanodrop 2000c. Concerning this clone: Its antigen has not been determined. No base qualities exist here, and no much larger clone lies one base off it.

The sample comprised naive CD4+ T cells sorted from blood. According to the study, the label for this sample's cell subset or site signals: CD45RA+ positively selected. This chain is built from TRBV6-1 and TRBJ2-7; no D gene can be assigned with confidence. The origin of this receptor is a man between 18 and 29 years old in good health. The DNA is TGTGCCAGCAGTGAAGCGAGGAAGGAACGGTACGAGCAGTACTTC. Translation gives CASSEARKERYEQYF.